One sample yielded the 11 T cell receptor beta chains listed below, sequenced in a study of PD-1 blockade in classical Hodgkin lymphoma. Clones were read by immunoSEQ multiplex PCR, and TCRdb kept only the in-frame ones, dropping some. The sample consists of about 92,000 clones, about 83% of them appearing once. Described time point: cycle 4 day 1 (C4D1), after less than 7 weeks of nivolumab. After autologous stem cell transplantation all patients relapsed, and prior brentuximab vedotin exposure differed between cohorts. Sequencing used peripheral blood mononuclear cells (PBMCs), obtained before the fourth cycle of nivolumab. The receptors originated from a human donor with classical Hodgkin lymphoma.

As to this clone: This specimen includes other DNA sequences encoding the same CDR3. This sequence joins TRBV10-3 and TRBJ2-2; 12 positions match TRBD2. The CDR3 has 15 residues. Germline V lookup: CDR1 ENHRY, CDR2 SYGVKD. V shed 2 bases and J 5 bases; nucleotides not matched to a gene: 0. The CDR3 DNA reads as TGTGCCATCAGTGAGCTAGCGGGAGGGACCGGGGAGCTGTTTTTT. Translation gives CAISELAGGTGELFF.

This chain joins TRBV19 and TRBJ1-4; a possible D gene is TRBD1 (5 bases). The CDR3 consists of 16 residues. Trimming took 3 bases from V and 5 from J, leaving 16 bases between them. Germline V gene lookup returns CDR1 LNHDA and CDR2 SQIVND (reference sequence). CDR3 DNA sequence: TGTGCCAGTAGTATGAGGGGAGGTCTCCTCAATGAAAAACTGTTTTTT. It yields the protein CASSMRGGLLNEKLFF. The full variable domain, in which reference TRBV19 and TRBJ1-4 provide the parts outside the CDR3, is DGGITQSPKYLFRKEGQNVTLSCEQNLNHDAMYWYRQDPGQGLRLIYYSQIVNDFQKGDIAEGYSVSREKKESFPLTVTSAQKNPTAFYLCASSMRGGLLNEKLFFGSGTQLSVL.

The chain combines TRBV6-5 with TRBJ2-7, with D perhaps TRBD2 (5 bases). Germline V gene data show CDR1 as MNHEY and CDR2 as SVGAGI. Deletions cut 4 bases from V and 4 bases from J, with 14 bases between. CDR3 length: 14 amino acids. The CDR3 loop is CASSSSGFLYEQYF. The CDR3 DNA follows: TGTGCCAGCAGTTCCTCGGGGTTTCTTTACGAGCAGTACTTC.

The chain carries TRBV19 and TRBJ2-2, with TRBD1 matching over 8 bases. Germline assignment: CDR1 LNHDA and CDR2 SQIVND (reference sequence). The CDR3 contains 18 residues. V gave up 10 bases and J gave up 0 bases; unmatched junction bases: 16. As DNA, the CDR3 is TGTGCCACTGGAGGCCTGACAGGGGCAGCCGCGAACACCGGGGAGCTGTTTTTT. This codes for CATGGLTGAAANTGELFF.

The chain links TRBV7-9 to TRBJ2-2; TRBD1 aligns across 8 bases. V lost 7 bases and J lost 3; bases outside the gene matches: 4. This CDR3 is built from 14 residues. The germline V gene encodes CDR1 SEHNR and CDR2 FQNEAQ (reference sequence). The CDR3 nucleotides are TGTGCCAGCACCCTACAGGGGGACACCGGGGAGCTGTTTTTT. Protein product: CASTLQGDTGELFF.

The chain employs TRBV19 and TRBJ1-3; 7 bases agree with TRBD1. With V trimmed by 1 base and J by 0 bases, 3 bases remained unmatched. This CDR3 contains 16 residues. Germline loops: CDR1 LNHDA, CDR2 SQIVND (reference sequence). The CDR3 bases are TGTGCCAGTAGTATAGCCCGGGACAGCTCTGGAAACACCATATATTTT. Translated, it gives CASSIARDSSGNTIYF.

The chain carries TRBV11-2 and TRBJ1-2; D ambiguous. Germline-derived CDR1 and CDR2 are SGHAT and FQNNGV. The CDR3 consists of 11 residues. The V gene lost 1 base and the J gene lost 8 bases, with 5 bases spanning the gap. The CDR3 sequence: CASSLASGYTF. The CDR3 nucleotides are TGTGCCAGCAGCTTAGCCAGCGGCTACACCTTC.

This clone was seen once. The chain is built from TRBV11-2 and TRBJ2-7; D possibly uses TRBD1 or TRBD2 (5 bases each). With 1 base removed from V and 1 base from J, the gap between germline ends came to 17 bases. This CDR3 spans 17 amino acids. In germline, CDR1 is SGHAT, CDR2 FQNNGV. The CDR3 DNA follows: TGTGCCAGCAGCTTAGCAAGGGGACGGACGGGGTCCTACGAGCAGTACTTC. Protein sequence: CASSLARGRTGSYEQYF.

A single count supports this clone. The chain employs TRBV28 and TRBJ2-5; D is possibly TRBD1 (5 bases). This CDR3 region has 15 residues. V gave up 3 bases and J gave up 5 bases, with 16 bases separating them. Germline CDR1 MDHEN, CDR2 SYDVKM. CDR3 sequence reads: CASSFQTVLGETQYF. The CDR3 DNA reads as TGTGCCAGCAGTTTTCAGACAGTCCTTGGGGAGACCCAGTACTTC.

V is TRBV28 and J is TRBJ2-7; D perhaps matches TRBD1 (6 bases). With 3 bases removed from V and 2 bases from J, the gap between germline ends came to 14 bases. Per germline, CDR1 MDHEN and CDR2 SYDVKM. The CDR3 totals 15 residues. The CDR3 sequence is CASSFGGDRTYEQYF. CDR3 coding DNA: TGTGCCAGCAGTTTTGGGGGCGACAGAACCTACGAGCAGTACTTC.

The count of this clone is one. J is TRBJ1-1 and V is TRBV11-2; 7 nucleotides line up with TRBD1. This CDR3 region has 13 residues. From germline, CDR1 is SGHAT and CDR2 FQNNGV. V lost 6 bases and J lost 0; bases outside the gene matches: 1. CDR3 residues: CASRGQLNTEAFF. The CDR3 DNA reads as TGTGCCAGCAGGGGACAGCTGAACACTGAAGCTTTCTTT.